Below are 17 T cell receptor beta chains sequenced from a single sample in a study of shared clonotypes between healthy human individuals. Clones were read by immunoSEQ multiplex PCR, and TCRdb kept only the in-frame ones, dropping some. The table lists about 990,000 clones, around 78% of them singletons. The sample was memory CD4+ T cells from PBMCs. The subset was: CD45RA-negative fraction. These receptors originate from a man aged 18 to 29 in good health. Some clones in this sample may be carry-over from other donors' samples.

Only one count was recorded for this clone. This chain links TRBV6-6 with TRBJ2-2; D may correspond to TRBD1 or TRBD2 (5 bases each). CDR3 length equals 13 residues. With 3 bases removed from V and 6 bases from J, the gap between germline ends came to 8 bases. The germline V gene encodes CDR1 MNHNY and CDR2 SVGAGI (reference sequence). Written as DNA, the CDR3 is TGTGCCAGCAGTTATCTGGGGGCCGGGGAGCTGTTTTTT. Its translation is CASSYLGAGELFF.

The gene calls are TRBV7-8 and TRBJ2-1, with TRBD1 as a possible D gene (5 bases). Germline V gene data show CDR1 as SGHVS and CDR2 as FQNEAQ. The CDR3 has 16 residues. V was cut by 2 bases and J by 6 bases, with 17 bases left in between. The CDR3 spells CASSLRQQARPNEQFF. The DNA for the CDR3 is TGTGCCAGCAGCTTACGGCAACAGGCAAGGCCCAATGAGCAGTTCTTC.

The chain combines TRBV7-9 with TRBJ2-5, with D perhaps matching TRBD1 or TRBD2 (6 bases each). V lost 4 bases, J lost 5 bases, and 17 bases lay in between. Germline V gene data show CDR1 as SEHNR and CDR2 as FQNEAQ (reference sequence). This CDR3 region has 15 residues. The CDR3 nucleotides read TGTGCCAGCAGCTCTTATATCGGAGGGGGGGAGACCCAGTACTTC. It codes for CASSSYIGGGETQYF. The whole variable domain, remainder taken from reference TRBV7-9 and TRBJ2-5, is DTGVSQNPRHKITKRGQNVTFRCDPISEHNRLYWYRQTLGQGPEFLTYFQNEAQLEKSRLLSDRFSAERPKGSFSTLEIQRTEQGDSAMYLCASSSYIGGGETQYFGPGTRLLVL.

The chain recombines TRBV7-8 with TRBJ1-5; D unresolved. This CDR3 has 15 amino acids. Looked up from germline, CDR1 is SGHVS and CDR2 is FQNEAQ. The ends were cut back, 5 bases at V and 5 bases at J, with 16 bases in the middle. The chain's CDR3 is CASSLYSDGDQPQHF. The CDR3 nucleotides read TGTGCCAGCAGCCTCTACTCCGACGGGGATCAGCCCCAGCATTTT.

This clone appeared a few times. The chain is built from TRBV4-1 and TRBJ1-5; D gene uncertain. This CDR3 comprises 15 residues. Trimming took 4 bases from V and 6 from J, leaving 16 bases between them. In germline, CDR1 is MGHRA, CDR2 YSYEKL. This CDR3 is CASSPTPLGSQPQHF. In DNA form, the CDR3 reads TGCGCCAGCAGCCCTACCCCCCTGGGCAGTCAGCCCCAGCATTTT.

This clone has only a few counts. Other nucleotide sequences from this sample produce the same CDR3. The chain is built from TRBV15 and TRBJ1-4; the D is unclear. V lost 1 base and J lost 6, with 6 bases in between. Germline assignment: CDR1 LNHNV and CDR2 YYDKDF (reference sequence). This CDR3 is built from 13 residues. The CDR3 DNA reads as TGTGCCACCAGCAGAGGATTAGATGAAAAACTGTTTTTT. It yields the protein CATSRGLDEKLFF.

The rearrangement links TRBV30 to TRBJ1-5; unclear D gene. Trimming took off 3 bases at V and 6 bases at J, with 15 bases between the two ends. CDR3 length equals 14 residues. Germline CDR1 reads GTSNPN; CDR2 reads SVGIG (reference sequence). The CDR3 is CAWSPLQVGQPQHF. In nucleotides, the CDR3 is TGTGCCTGGAGCCCGCTTCAGGTGGGTCAGCCCCAGCATTTT. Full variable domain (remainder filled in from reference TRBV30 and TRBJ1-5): SQTIHQWPATLVQPVGSPLSLECTVEGTSNPNLYWYRQAAGRGLQLLFYSVGIGQISSEVPQNLSASRPQDRQFILSSKKLLLSDSGFYLCAWSPLQVGQPQHFGDGTRLSIL.

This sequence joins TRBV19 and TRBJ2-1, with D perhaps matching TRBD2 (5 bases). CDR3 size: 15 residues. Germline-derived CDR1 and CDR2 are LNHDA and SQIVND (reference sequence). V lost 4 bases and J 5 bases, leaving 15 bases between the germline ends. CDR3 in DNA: TGTGCCAGTAGTAATCAAGCGGTGTTGAACAATGAGCAGTTCTTC. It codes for CASSNQAVLNNEQFF.

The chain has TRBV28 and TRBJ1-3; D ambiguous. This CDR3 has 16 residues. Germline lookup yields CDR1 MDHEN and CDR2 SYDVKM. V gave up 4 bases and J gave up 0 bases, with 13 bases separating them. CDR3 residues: CASSSPLRISGNTIYF. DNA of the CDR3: TGTGCCAGCAGTTCCCCGTTGCGTATCTCTGGAAACACCATATATTTT.

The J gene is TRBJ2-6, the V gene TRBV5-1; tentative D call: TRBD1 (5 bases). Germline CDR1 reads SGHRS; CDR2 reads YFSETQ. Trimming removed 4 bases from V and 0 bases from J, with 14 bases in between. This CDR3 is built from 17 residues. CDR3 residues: CASSQTVLGSGANVLTF. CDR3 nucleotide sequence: TGCGCCAGCAGCCAGACAGTGCTTGGCTCTGGGGCCAACGTCCTGACTTTC.

The CDR3 protein is CAISGQGGHNEQFF. The CDR3 DNA follows: TGTGCCATCAGTGGACAGGGAGGTCACAATGAGCAGTTCTTC. The J gene is TRBJ2-1, the V gene TRBV10-3; D may be TRBD1 (7 bases). The CDR3 totals 14 residues. Germline V CDR1 and CDR2: ENHRY, SYGVKD. Trimming pared 4 bases from V and 5 bases from J, leaving 12 bases between.

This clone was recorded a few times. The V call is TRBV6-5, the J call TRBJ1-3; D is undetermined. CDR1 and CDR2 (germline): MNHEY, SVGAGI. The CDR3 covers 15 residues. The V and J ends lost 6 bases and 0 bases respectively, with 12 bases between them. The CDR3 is CASRPQALSGNTIYF. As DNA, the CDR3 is TGTGCCAGCAGACCCCAGGCTCTCTCTGGAAACACCATATATTTT.

CDR3 in DNA: TGTGCCAGCAGCAAAAAGAAACAGGGACCCTACAATGAGCAGTTCTTC. Translating it yields CASSKKKQGPYNEQFF. The chain joins TRBV21-1 to TRBJ2-1; the table's D call TRBD1 went unverified against the DNA. TRBV21-1 is noted as a pseudogene. The CDR3 covers 16 residues.

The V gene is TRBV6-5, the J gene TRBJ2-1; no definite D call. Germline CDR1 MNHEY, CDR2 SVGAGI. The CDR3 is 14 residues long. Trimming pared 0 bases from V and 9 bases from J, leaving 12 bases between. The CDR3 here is CASSYSRALGEQFF. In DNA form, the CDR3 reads TGTGCCAGCAGTTACTCGAGAGCCCTGGGTGAGCAGTTCTTC.

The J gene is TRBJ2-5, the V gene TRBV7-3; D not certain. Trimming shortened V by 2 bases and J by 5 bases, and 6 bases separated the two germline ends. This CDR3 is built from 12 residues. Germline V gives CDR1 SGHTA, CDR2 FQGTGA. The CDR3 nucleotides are TGTGCCAGCAGCTTATGGCTGGAGACCCAGTACTTC. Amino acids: CASSLWLETQYF. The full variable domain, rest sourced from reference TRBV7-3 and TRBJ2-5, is GAGVSQTPSNKVTEKGKYVELRCDPISGHTALYWYRQSLGQGPEFLIYFQGTGAADDSGLPNDRFFAVRPEGSVSTLKIQRTERGDSAVYLCASSLWLETQYFGPGTRLLVL.

The chain's CDR3 is CASSQRLAGPYEQYF. Here the CDR3 DNA reads TGTGCCAGCAGCCAACGACTAGCGGGCCCCTACGAGCAGTACTTC. The V call is TRBV7-8, the J call TRBJ2-7, with 10 bases matching TRBD2. The germline gives CDR1 SGHVS, CDR2 FQNEAQ. The CDR3 has 15 amino acids. With V trimmed by 5 bases and J by 2 bases, 6 bases remained unmatched.

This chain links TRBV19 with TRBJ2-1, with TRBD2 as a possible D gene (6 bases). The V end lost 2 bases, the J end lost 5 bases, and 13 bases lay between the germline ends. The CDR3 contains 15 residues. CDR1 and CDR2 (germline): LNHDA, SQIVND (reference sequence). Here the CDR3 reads CASSIWGDYDNEQFF. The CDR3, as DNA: TGTGCCAGTAGTATATGGGGGGATTACGACAATGAGCAGTTCTTC. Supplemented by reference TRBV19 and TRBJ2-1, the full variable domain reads DGGITQSPKYLFRKEGQNVTLSCEQNLNHDAMYWYRQDPGQGLRLIYYSQIVNDFQKGDIAEGYSVSREKKESFPLTVTSAQKNPTAFYLCASSIWGDYDNEQFFGPGTRLTVL.